This T cell receptor beta chain was captured in a study of cytomegalovirus exposure and HLA in healthy donors. PCR primers comprised 60 Vbeta and 13 Jbeta primers. Repertoires were generated with immunoSEQ multiplex PCR, while TCRdb's copy carries only in-frame clones and drops some. The sample has 140,000 or so clones; approximately 84% are singletons. Per the germline V gene, CDR1 is SGHRS and CDR2 is YFSETQ. CDR3 length: 15 amino acids. This clone was counted a single time. The antigen remains unidentified. Healthy people donating bone marrow made up the donors. Notes on the study in general: When presence/absence was analysed, sequencing depth was taken to be roughly uniform across donors.

The sequence was collected from a woman aged 55-70 years in good health and CMV-seropositive. The rearrangement joins TRBV5-1 to TRBJ2-5; D is unresolved. The J call is uncertain, as TRBJ2-7 better fits the DNA end. The sequenced sample was PBMCs. The CDR3 region has the DNA TGCGCCAGCAGCCCGGGTGTACCTGACTCCTACGAGCAGTACTTC. Encoded protein: CASSPGVPDSYEQYF.